This T cell receptor (beta chain) was sequenced for a study of T cells after yellow fever vaccination. Whole-study results and caveats: After the booster, about 95% of CD4 and around nine tenths of CD8 primary-response clones were re-detected.

This CDR3 has 16 amino acids. V lost 1 base, J lost 3 bases, and 13 bases lay in between. Germline-derived CDR1 and CDR2 are SGHRS and YFSETQ. Concerning this clonotype: Antigen: not known.

TCR cDNA was made by 5'RACE template switching, adding a universal primer site and UMIs. Using its own MiXCR run on the 5' RACE reads, TCRdb lists one record per CDR3 protein. This table has some 150,000 distinct CDR3 sequences, under 7% appearing once. The specimen comprised CD4+ T cells sorted from PBMCs, sampled 10 days after the yellow fever booster vaccination. The genes are TRBV5-1 and TRBJ1-4; D remains ambiguous. The clonotype was recovered from a man in his thirties or forties who received the YFV17D yellow fever vaccine. CDR3 amino acids: CASSLSGPGANEKLFF. The CDR3, as DNA: TGCGCCAGCAGCTTGAGCGGGCCTGGGGCTAATGAAAAACTGTTTTTT.